The rows below give T cell receptor beta chains drawn from one sample of a study of shared clonotypes between healthy human individuals. TCRdb's table, derived via immunoSEQ multiplex PCR, lists solely in-frame clones and lacks some. The table lists 1.6 million or so clones, 98% of them singletons, with about 0.4% in the top ten. Sample: naive CD4+ T cells sorted from blood. All receptors come from a man aged 30 to 45 in good health. The CDR3 runs from the conserved cysteine through the conserved F or W. Each record gives: D gene, V gene, J gene, clone size, CDR3 DNA, CDR3 protein. D genes are given only for firm matches. Clone size, where shown, is once, few, many, or a class for clones that have expanded.

d_call: TRBD1
v_call: TRBV2
j_call: TRBJ2-7
clone_size: NA
cdr3_nt: TGTGCCAGCAGCGGGGACAGGGAATACGAGCAGTACTTC
cdr3_aa: CASSGDREYEQYF

d_call: TRBD1
v_call: TRBV18
j_call: TRBJ2-5
clone_size: NA
cdr3_nt: TGTGCCAGCTCACCTAGGACAGGGACCCAAGAGACCCAGTACTTC
cdr3_aa: CASSPRTGTQETQYF

d_call: NA
v_call: TRBV11-2
j_call: TRBJ2-7
clone_size: NA
cdr3_nt: TGTGCCAGCAGCCACGAGGGACACGAGCAGTACTTC
cdr3_aa: CASSHEGHEQYF

d_call: TRBD2
v_call: TRBV19
j_call: TRBJ2-5
clone_size: NA
cdr3_nt: TGTGCCAGTAGTATTGGAGCGGGAGGGCAAGAGACCCAGTACTTC
cdr3_aa: CASSIGAGGQETQYF

d_call: TRBD1
v_call: TRBV28
j_call: TRBJ2-7
clone_size: NA
cdr3_nt: TGTGCCAGCAGTCTCCCGACAGGGGGCCTCCCCCAGTACTTC
cdr3_aa: CASSLPTGGLPQYF

d_call: NA
v_call: TRBV14
j_call: TRBJ2-4
clone_size: NA
cdr3_nt: TGTGCCAGCAGCCAAGATAATACTAGATCCAAAAACATTCAGTACTTC
cdr3_aa: CASSQDNTRSKNIQYF

d_call: NA
v_call: TRBV5-1
j_call: TRBJ2-2
clone_size: NA
cdr3_nt: TGCGCCAGCAGCTTTTTCGGAACGAACACCGGGGAGCTGTTTTTT
cdr3_aa: CASSFFGTNTGELFF

d_call: TRBD1
v_call: TRBV5-4
j_call: TRBJ1-2
clone_size: NA
cdr3_nt: TGTGCCAGCAGCTTGGCTGGGACAGGGGGCGGGTATGGCTACACCTTC
cdr3_aa: CASSLAGTGGGYGYTF

d_call: NA
v_call: TRBV10-1
j_call: TRBJ2-7
clone_size: NA
cdr3_nt: TGCGCCAGCAGTGAGTCTGGGGGTAGCCATCTATTGCAGTACTTC
cdr3_aa: CASSESGGSHLLQYF

d_call: NA
v_call: TRBV11-2
j_call: TRBJ2-1
clone_size: NA
cdr3_nt: TGTGCCAGCAGCTTATGGGGGAGCCATAACAATGAGCAGTTCTTC
cdr3_aa: CASSLWGSHNNEQFF

d_call: NA
v_call: TRBV14
j_call: TRBJ2-3
clone_size: NA
cdr3_nt: TGTGCCAGCAGCCAAGAAGACGGTAGCCCGCAGTATTTT
cdr3_aa: CASSQEDGSPQYF

d_call: TRBD2
v_call: TRBV4-1
j_call: TRBJ2-1
clone_size: NA
cdr3_nt: TGCGCCAGCAGCCAAGATACGGGACTAGGTAGGAATGAGCAGTTCTTC
cdr3_aa: CASSQDTGLGRNEQFF

d_call: NA
v_call: TRBV5-6
j_call: TRBJ2-6
clone_size: NA
cdr3_nt: TGTGCCAGCAGCTTAGGGGATAGCTCTGGGGCCAACGTCCTGACTTTC
cdr3_aa: CASSLGDSSGANVLTF

d_call: NA
v_call: TRBV15
j_call: TRBJ2-5
clone_size: NA
cdr3_nt: TGTGCCACCAGCAGAGTTTTTTCCCTGGTGGAGACCCAGTACTTC
cdr3_aa: CATSRVFSLVETQYF

d_call: TRBD2
v_call: TRBV5-1
j_call: TRBJ2-7
clone_size: NA
cdr3_nt: TGCGCCAGCAGCCCGGAGGTGGCGGGAGGGCGGCACGAGCAGTACTTC
cdr3_aa: CASSPEVAGGRHEQYF

d_call: TRBD2
v_call: TRBV2
j_call: TRBJ2-1
clone_size: NA
cdr3_nt: TGTGCCAGCAGTGAGCAGCGGGAGGCCCTCGGGGAGCAGTTCTTC
cdr3_aa: CASSEQREALGEQFF

d_call: NA
v_call: TRBV9
j_call: TRBJ2-3
clone_size: once
cdr3_nt: TGTGCCAGCAAAGCGGAAACAGGGACAGATACGCAGTATTTT
cdr3_aa: CASKAETGTDTQYF

d_call: NA
v_call: TRBV9
j_call: TRBJ2-3
clone_size: NA
cdr3_nt: TGTGCCAGCAGCGTAGGCCAGACAGACACTAGCACAGATACGCAGTATTTT
cdr3_aa: CASSVGQTDTSTDTQYF

d_call: NA
v_call: TRBV5-1
j_call: TRBJ2-6
clone_size: NA
cdr3_nt: TGCGCCAGCAGCTTGGGGGCCTACTCTGGGGCCAACGTCCTGACTTTC
cdr3_aa: CASSLGAYSGANVLTF

d_call: NA
v_call: TRBV28
j_call: TRBJ2-7
clone_size: NA
cdr3_nt: TGTGCCAGCAGTTTAAGCGGGCGGTACGAGCAGTACTTC
cdr3_aa: CASSLSGRYEQYF

d_call: NA
v_call: TRBV6-5
j_call: TRBJ2-2
clone_size: NA
cdr3_nt: TGTGCCAGCAGTTACTTACTAGGGACCGGGGAGCTGTTTTTT
cdr3_aa: CASSYLLGTGELFF

d_call: NA
v_call: TRBV19
j_call: TRBJ2-3
clone_size: NA
cdr3_nt: TGTGCCAGTAGTAACCCCCGGACAGGCACAGATACGCAGTATTTT
cdr3_aa: CASSNPRTGTDTQYF

d_call: NA
v_call: TRBV18
j_call: TRBJ2-3
clone_size: NA
cdr3_nt: TGTGCCAGCTCACCCCCGCGGTCTAGCACAGATACGCAGTATTTT
cdr3_aa: CASSPPRSSTDTQYF

d_call: NA
v_call: TRBV9
j_call: TRBJ2-7
clone_size: once
cdr3_nt: TGTGCCAGCAGCGTAGGTCCTGGGGCCCACGAGCAGTACTTC
cdr3_aa: CASSVGPGAHEQYF